The next 18 T cell receptor beta chains were all read from a single sample in a study of CD8+ T cells in alopecia areata. Following extraction, RNA underwent reverse transcription to cDNA, which served as the sequencing template. Profiling relied on immunoSEQ multiplex PCR, and the TCRdb table lists in-frame clones only, not all of them. The sample contains 65,000 to 95,000 clones, about 51% of which appear only once. Sequenced sample: NKG2D-high CD8+ T cells sorted from blood. The receptors here all came from a human donor with alopecia areata.

The table lists this clone with a few counts. This chain links TRBV30 with TRBJ2-2; D gene unclear. CDR3 length equals 13 residues. Germline lookup yields CDR1 GTSNPN and CDR2 SVGIG (reference sequence). Trimming removed 2 bases from V and 2 bases from J, with 6 bases in between. DNA of the CDR3: TGTGCCTGGAGTACCGGCAACACCGGGGAGCTGTTTTTT. Its protein is CAWSTGNTGELFF.

Only a few counts were recorded for this clone. The genes are TRBV6-6 and TRBJ2-3; D not certain. CDR3 length: 14 amino acids. Germline V CDR1 and CDR2: MNHNY, SVGAGI (reference sequence). V was trimmed by 10 bases and J by 2 bases, leaving 16 bases between them. The CDR3 DNA reads TGTGCCACTGAAACTCCCCTACCCACAGATACGCAGTATTTT. Translated, it gives CATETPLPTDTQYF.

V and J are TRBV15 and TRBJ2-3; 10 bases align to TRBD2. The V gene's germline CDR1 is LNHNV and CDR2 YYDKDF (reference sequence). The junction had 1 base not matched to a gene; V was cut back by 0 bases and J by 1 base. CDR3 size: 16 residues. The CDR3 spells CATSRDLAGGTDTQYF. CDR3 in DNA: TGTGCCACCAGCAGAGATCTAGCGGGGGGCACAGATACGCAGTATTTT.

This chain links TRBV27 with TRBJ2-1; D remains unclear. In germline, CDR1 is MNHEY, CDR2 SMNVEV (reference sequence). The CDR3 is 13 residues long. Trimming pared 4 bases from V and 6 bases from J, leaving 10 bases between. CDR3 sequence reads: CASSSWWGNEQFF. The CDR3 region has the DNA TGTGCCAGCAGTTCCTGGTGGGGCAATGAGCAGTTCTTC.

CDR3 protein: CASSSQDRANSYEQYF. The CDR3 coding sequence is TGTGCCAGCAGCTCCCAGGACAGGGCCAACTCCTACGAGCAGTACTTC. This chain links TRBV7-9 with TRBJ2-7, with 8 bases that match TRBD1. The germline CDR1 and CDR2 sequences are SEHNR and FQNEAQ (reference sequence). The trim removed 4 bases at V and 0 bases at J, leaving 8 bases unmatched. This CDR3 comprises 16 residues. The full variable domain, its missing parts supplied by reference TRBV7-9 and TRBJ2-7, is DTGVSQNPRHKITKRGQNVTFRCDPISEHNRLYWYRQTLGQGPEFLTYFQNEAQLEKSRLLSDRFSAERPKGSFSTLEIQRTEQGDSAMYLCASSSQDRANSYEQYFGPGTRLTVT.

A remark on this clone: The same CDR3 is also encoded by other DNA sequences in this sample. The V call is TRBV27, the J call TRBJ2-3, with 15 positions matching TRBD2. With V trimmed by 4 bases and J by 3 bases, 2 bases remained unmatched. The CDR3 sequence is 16 residues long. Germline assignment: CDR1 MNHEY and CDR2 SMNVEV (reference sequence). Here the CDR3 DNA reads TGTGCCAGCAGTTCGGGACTAGCGGGAGGAACAGATACGCAGTATTTT. As protein: CASSSGLAGGTDTQYF.

This clone was detected only a few times. The chain links TRBV9 to TRBJ2-1; D is possibly TRBD1 (6 bases). Germline CDR1 SGDLS, CDR2 YYNGEE. V lost 4 bases to trimming and J lost 2 bases, with 13 bases between them. The CDR3 is 15 residues long. DNA for the CDR3: TGTGCCAGCAGCCCACGACAGGCCCCCTACAATGAGCAGTTCTTC. Translating gives CASSPRQAPYNEQFF.

CDR3 sequence (DNA): TGTGCCAGCAGCGAGGGGAGACTAGCGAACTACGAGCAGTACTTC. Protein sequence: CASSEGRLANYEQYF. The rearrangement uses TRBV9 and TRBJ2-7; TRBD2 agrees at 8 bases. V was clipped by 3 bases and J by 3 bases; unmatched bases: 8. The CDR3 has 15 residues. The germline V gene has CDR1 SGDLS and CDR2 YYNGEE.

J is TRBJ2-7 and V is TRBV19, with 9 bases lining up with TRBD1. This CDR3 contains 16 residues. After removal of 1 base from V and 5 bases from J, the junction contained 9 bases not matched to a gene. Germline CDR1 and CDR2: LNHDA and SQIVND (reference sequence). The CDR3, as DNA: TGTGCCAGTAGTATAGGCGTGGGACAGGGACTCAACGAGCAGTACTTC. Encoded protein: CASSIGVGQGLNEQYF.

This clone was seen only a few times. The chain has TRBV7-9 and TRBJ2-7; unclear D gene. CDR3 size: 15 residues. V dropped 4 bases and J dropped 0 bases, with 13 bases sitting between them. From germline, CDR1 is SEHNR and CDR2 FQNEAQ (reference sequence). DNA for the CDR3: TGTGCCAGCAGCTACCCTGGTGCCAACTCCTACGAGCAGTACTTC. Protein: CASSYPGANSYEQYF.

A single count supports this clone. V gene TRBV7-8 combines with J gene TRBJ2-7; D remains unclear. Trimming cost V 2 bases and J 5 bases, with 7 bases left between them. Germline assignment: CDR1 SGHVS and CDR2 FQNEAQ. CDR3 length equals 12 residues. CDR3 region: CASSLRPNEQYF. The CDR3 nucleotides read TGTGCCAGCAGCTTACGGCCTAACGAGCAGTACTTC.

V gene TRBV29-1 combines with J gene TRBJ2-2, with D possibly matching TRBD1 (5 bases). CDR3 length: 14 residues. V lost 5 bases to trimming and J lost 1 base, with 11 bases between them. Germline V lookup: CDR1 SQVTM, CDR2 ANQGSEA. CDR3 nucleotides: TGCAGCGTTCCACAGGATTTGAACACCGGGGAGCTGTTTTTT. This gives the protein CSVPQDLNTGELFF.

The chain carries TRBV5-1 and TRBJ2-7, with no clear D. There are 14 residues in the CDR3. CDR1 is SGHRS, CDR2 YFSETQ, per germline. With 2 bases removed from V and 5 bases from J, the gap between germline ends came to 14 bases. CDR3 loop: CASSFLYDTDEQYF. The CDR3 coding sequence is TGCGCCAGCAGCTTCCTTTATGACACCGACGAGCAGTACTTC.

The chain carries TRBV7-6 and TRBJ2-6; weak D call: TRBD2 (6 bases). Germline lookup yields CDR1 SGHVS and CDR2 FNYEAQ. V lost 10 bases and J 3 bases, leaving 13 bases between the germline ends. The CDR3 totals 14 residues. CDR3: CATLGRYGANVLTF. CDR3 nucleotide sequence: TGTGCCACCTTAGGGAGGTATGGGGCCAACGTCCTGACTTTC.

This chain connects TRBV27 to TRBJ2-5, with TRBD2 as a possible D gene (5 bases). The CDR3 length is 15 residues. Germline CDR1 MNHEY, CDR2 SMNVEV (reference sequence). V lost 5 bases and J lost 5, with 18 bases in between. The CDR3 sequence: CASSVTGRVEETQYF. In DNA form, the CDR3 reads TGTGCCAGCAGTGTAACCGGGCGGGTAGAGGAGACCCAGTACTTC.

The chain has TRBV6-5 and TRBJ2-7, with D tentatively TRBD1 (6 bases). The CDR3 has 13 residues. The germline V and J ends were trimmed by 6 bases and 3 bases, with 12 bases remaining between them. Looked up from germline, CDR1 is MNHEY and CDR2 is SVGAGI. The CDR3 DNA reads TGTGCCAGCAGACGGACAGCCAACTACGAGCAGTACTTC. Its translation: CASRRTANYEQYF.

The rearrangement uses TRBV29-1 and TRBJ2-3; TRBD2 matches at 9 bases. V gave up 6 bases and J gave up 5 bases; unmatched junction bases: 9. The germline gives CDR1 SQVTM, CDR2 ANQGSEA. The CDR3 is 14 amino acids. The CDR3 nucleotides read TGCAGCGTCCCGACTAGCGGAAAGGGAGATACGCAGTATTTT. Protein product: CSVPTSGKGDTQYF.

This clone was recorded a few times. The rearrangement uses TRBV4-1 and TRBJ2-7; perhaps TRBD1 as D (6 bases). The germline CDR1 and CDR2 sequences are MGHRA and YSYEKL. V lost 0 bases, J lost 1 base, and 10 bases lay in between. This CDR3 comprises 15 residues. The DNA of the CDR3 is TGCGCCAGCAGCCAAGAACAGGGCCAATCCTACGAGCAGTACTTC. Encoded protein: CASSQEQGQSYEQYF.